These T cell receptor beta chains were read from a single sample in a study of CD8 T cells in Susac syndrome. TCRdb re-derived calls from the immunoSEQ multiplex PCR reads in MiXCR, one entry per CDR3 protein. The sample lists about 190,000 distinct CDR3 sequences, approximately 95% seen once, with 0.15% to 0.2% in the top ten. The sample taken for sequencing was CD8+ T cells from PBMCs. All receptors derive from a human donor with Susac syndrome. CDR3s include the opening cysteine and the closing phenylalanine or tryptophan. A D gene is named only where the DNA matches it firmly. Clone size is given for some rows only: seen once, a few or many times, or a class if the clone is expanded.

abundance	v_gene	d_gene	j_gene	CDR3nt	CDR3aa
.	TRBV24-1	TRBD2	TRBJ2-3	TGTGCCACCTCACGAGCGGGAGATCCCCCAGATGCGCAGTATTTT	CATSRAGDPPDAQYF
few	TRBV15	.	TRBJ1-4	TGTGCCACCAGCAGAGTTACGGGGGCAACTAATGAAAAACTGTTTTTT	CATSRVTGATNEKLFF
.	TRBV15	.	TRBJ1-2	TGTGCCACCAGCGGCAAAGACCGTAACTATGGCTACACCTTC	CATSGKDRNYGYTF
.	TRBV27	TRBD1	TRBJ1-2	TGTGCCAGCAGCCGGGGGACAGCTAACTATGGCTACACCTTC	CASSRGTANYGYTF
.	TRBV7-9	.	TRBJ1-2	TGTGCCAGCAGCTCGGACTTTAACTATGGCTACACCTTC	CASSSDFNYGYTF
.	TRBV7-9	.	TRBJ1-2	TGTGCCAGCAGCTTTCCGGACGTGCGCTATGGCTACACCTTC	CASSFPDVRYGYTF
.	TRBV9	.	TRBJ2-7	TGTGCCAGCAGCGTAGGTATGGGGCTCTCCTACGAGCAGTACTTC	CASSVGMGLSYEQYF
.	TRBV15	.	TRBJ2-2	TGTGCCACCAGTTCTCGGGGGCCGAACACCGGGGAGCTGTTTTTT	CATSSRGPNTGELFF
.	TRBV2	.	TRBJ1-2	TGTGCCAGCAGTGTGGGCCAGGGCCATGGCTACACCTTC	CASSVGQGHGYTF
.	TRBV5-1	.	TRBJ1-5	TGCGCCAGCAGCTTGGACAGCTTTGATCCGCCCCAGCATTTT	CASSLDSFDPPQHF
.	TRBV15	.	TRBJ2-1	TGTGCCACCAGCAATGAAGCGGTCGACAATGAGCAGTTCTTC	CATSNEAVDNEQFF
.	TRBV30	.	TRBJ1-2	TGTGCCTGGAGCACGGTAAACTATGGCTACACCTTC	CAWSTVNYGYTF
.	TRBV6-5	.	TRBJ2-5	TGTGCCAGCAGTTACCCACCAGAGACCCAGTACTTC	CASSYPPETQYF
few	TRBV14	TRBD1	TRBJ1-1	TGTGCCAGCAGCCCTCGGACAGGTTGGAACACTGAAGCTTTCTTT	CASSPRTGWNTEAFF
.	TRBV9	.	TRBJ2-2	TGTGCCAGCAGCGTAGGGGACGTGGACACCGGGGAGCTGTTTTTT	CASSVGDVDTGELFF
once	TRBV7-9	.	TRBJ2-5	TGTGCCAGCAGCTTAGGTAGCGAGTGGTACCAAGAGACCCAGTACTTC	CASSLGSEWYQETQYF
once	TRBV27	TRBD1	TRBJ2-7	TGTGCCAGCAGTCCCGTGACCGGGACAGTTGAGCAGTACTTC	CASSPVTGTVEQYF
.	TRBV11-2	.	TRBJ2-1	TGTGCCAGCAGCCCAGGACAGATTTGGGATGAGCAGTTCTTC	CASSPGQIWDEQFF
.	TRBV20-1	.	TRBJ2-1	TGCAGTGCTAGAGATAAGCGGACCTACTACAATGAGCAGTTCTTC	CSARDKRTYYNEQFF
few	TRBV18	TRBD1	TRBJ2-7	TGTGCCAGCTCACCACCCGGGACAGGTGCATACGAGCAGTACTTC	CASSPPGTGAYEQYF
.	TRBV15	.	TRBJ2-5	TGTGCCACCAGCAGAGTGGGGTCCCAAGAGACCCAGTACTTC	CATSRVGSQETQYF
.	TRBV19	.	TRBJ1-5	TGTGCCAGTAGTATAGAGGGAGTGGGCGTTGATCAGCCCCAGCATTTT	CASSIEGVGVDQPQHF
.	TRBV19	.	TRBJ2-2	TGTGCCAGTAGTATCGGGAACGGGGAGCTGTTTTTT	CASSIGNGELFF
once	TRBV27	TRBD2	TRBJ2-7	TGTGCCAGCAGCTTCTCTACTAGCGGGAAAGGCGAGCAGTACTTC	CASSFSTSGKGEQYF
.	TRBV6-5	.	TRBJ1-4	TGTGCCAGCAGCTCCGGCCGGGAAAAACTGTTTTTT	CASSSGREKLFF
.	TRBV7-9	.	TRBJ2-7	TGTGCCAGCAGCTCACGACTGGCAGGCGAGCAGTACTTC	CASSSRLAGEQYF
.	TRBV5-1	.	TRBJ1-2	TGCGCCAGCAGCTTGGCGGGGCCCGCCTATGGCTACACCTTC	CASSLAGPAYGYTF
few	TRBV5-6	TRBD1	TRBJ1-2	TGTGCCAGCAGCCAAGGACAGGGGAACTATGGCTACACCTTC	CASSQGQGNYGYTF
.	TRBV30	.	TRBJ2-7	TGTGCCTGGAGTGTTTTTAGTGGGACCTACGAGCAGTACTTC	CAWSVFSGTYEQYF
.	TRBV5-6	.	TRBJ2-2	TGTGCCAGCAGCTTTGTCAGGGCGAACACCGGGGAGCTGTTTTTT	CASSFVRANTGELFF
.	TRBV4-2	TRBD2	TRBJ2-7	TGTGCCAGCAGCCATGGAAGCGGGAGCTTCCCCTACGAGCAGTACTTC	CASSHGSGSFPYEQYF
.	TRBV27	TRBD1	TRBJ1-1	TGTGCCAGCAGGGTACAGGGGACCACTGAAGCTTTCTTT	CASRVQGTTEAFF
.	TRBV12-3/TRBV12-4	.	TRBJ2-7	TGTGCCAGCAGTGGCACAGGGAACAACTACGAGCAGTACTTC	CASSGTGNNYEQYF
.	TRBV5-6	.	TRBJ1-5	TGTGCCAGCAGCCGTGGATCAGGGGCCCAGCCCCAGCATTTT	CASSRGSGAQPQHF
.	TRBV11-2	.	TRBJ2-3	TGTGCCAGCAGGCAGGGTATAGGCACAGATACGCAGTATTTT	CASRQGIGTDTQYF
.	TRBV7-9	.	TRBJ2-2	TGTGCCAGCAGCTTAGGGGCCACCGGGGAGCTGTTTTTT	CASSLGATGELFF
.	TRBV7-2	.	TRBJ2-3	TGTGCCAGCAGCTCAAGACGCGGCCCTGCAGATACGCAGTATTTT	CASSSRRGPADTQYF
.	TRBV2	.	TRBJ1-4	TGTGCCAGCACGGGTGCCGGAGGGGAAAAACTGTTTTTT	CASTGAGGEKLFF
.	TRBV15	TRBD1	TRBJ2-7	TGTGCCACCAGCAGGGAGACAGGGGGTGACTCCTACGAGCAGTACTTC	CATSRETGGDSYEQYF